Reported below is one T cell receptor beta chain. The sample comes from a study of blood T cell repertoires in COVID-19. There are 14 residues in the CDR3. With 2 bases clipped from V and 7 bases from J, the junction kept 5 bases outside the gene matches. Germline CDR1 and CDR2: MNHEY and SMNVEV (reference sequence). Assay used: immunoSEQ multiplex PCR; TCRdb lists only in-frame clones, some missing. This table holds 150,000 to 200,000 clones, less than 85% found once. The clonotype was recovered from a woman in her 40s with COVID-19, enrolled during active disease. Sequencing input: peripheral blood. The chain links TRBV27 to TRBJ2-5; TRBD1 aligns across 9 bases. The CDR3 loop reads CASSLNRGRGTQYF. The CDR3 nucleotides are TGTGCCAGCAGTTTAAACAGGGGGCGAGGGACCCAGTACTTC.